This T cell receptor (beta chain) was captured in a study of cytomegalovirus exposure and HLA in healthy donors. Findings and limits, study-wide: It was taken for granted in presence/absence analyses that sequencing depth across donors was roughly uniform.

In the PCR, 60 Vbeta and 13 Jbeta primers were used. Under the authors' procedure: Unique TCR beta chains numbered around 80 million in a later analysis, with around 12 million shared. Assay: immunoSEQ multiplex PCR; the TCRdb copy retains only in-frame clones and omits some. That table furnishes V, J and clone size, whereas the DNA furnished D and trimming. The sample contains about 180,000 clones, roughly 87% of which appear only once. Germline CDR1 and CDR2: KGHSH and LQKENI. This CDR3 has 13 residues. Losses at the gene ends were 4 bases for V and 10 bases for J; bases not matched to a gene: 8. Concerning this clone itself: The antigen remains unidentified.

The chain employs TRBV18 and TRBJ1-2; 8 bases map to TRBD1. The source material was PBMCs. This TCR was sampled from a woman between 50 and 59 years old in good health and CMV-seronegative. The CDR3, as DNA: TGTGCCAGCTCACTCTCCGGGACAGGTGTCTACACCTTC. Amino acid sequence: CASSLSGTGVYTF.